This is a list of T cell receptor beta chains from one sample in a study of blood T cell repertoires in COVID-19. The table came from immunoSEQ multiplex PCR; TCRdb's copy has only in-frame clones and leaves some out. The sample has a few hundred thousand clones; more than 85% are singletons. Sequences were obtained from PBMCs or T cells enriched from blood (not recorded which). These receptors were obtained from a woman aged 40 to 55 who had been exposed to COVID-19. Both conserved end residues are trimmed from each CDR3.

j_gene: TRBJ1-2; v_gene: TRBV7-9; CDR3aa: ASSSWDRSNYGYT
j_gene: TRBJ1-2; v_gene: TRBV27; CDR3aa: ASTGDTNYGYT
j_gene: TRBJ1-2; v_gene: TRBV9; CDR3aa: ASSVSLGKTGGSGYT
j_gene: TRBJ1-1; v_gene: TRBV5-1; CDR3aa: ASRGEGWTEAF
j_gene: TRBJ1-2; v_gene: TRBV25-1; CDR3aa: ASSETGTAGYT
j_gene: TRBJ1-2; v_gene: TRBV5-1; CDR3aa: ASSSGQFYGYT
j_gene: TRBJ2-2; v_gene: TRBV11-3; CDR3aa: ASSFRGNTGELF
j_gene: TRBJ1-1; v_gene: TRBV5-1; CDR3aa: ASSLGLRAGGTEAF
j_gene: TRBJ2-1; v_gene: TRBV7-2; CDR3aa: ASSSLAGGPYNEQF
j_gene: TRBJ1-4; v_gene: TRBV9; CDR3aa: ASSDRINEKLF
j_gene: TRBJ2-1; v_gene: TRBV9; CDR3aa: ASSPRLGGAYNEQF
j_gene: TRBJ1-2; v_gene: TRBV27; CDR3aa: ASSESYLRGLRDGNYGYT
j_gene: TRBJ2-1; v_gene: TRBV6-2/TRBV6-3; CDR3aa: ASSYSRTSGSSYNEQF
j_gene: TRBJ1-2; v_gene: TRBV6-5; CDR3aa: ASHHRGLAYGYT
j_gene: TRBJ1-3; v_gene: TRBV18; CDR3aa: ASSSGQTSGNTIY
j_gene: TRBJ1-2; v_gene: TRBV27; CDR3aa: ASRRGQGVGGYT
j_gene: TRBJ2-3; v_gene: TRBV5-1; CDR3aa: ASSLGTSGLNTQY
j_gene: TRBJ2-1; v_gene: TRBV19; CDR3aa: ASRSSGGNEQF
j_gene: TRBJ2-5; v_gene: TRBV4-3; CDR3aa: ASSQAAGLAGGETQY
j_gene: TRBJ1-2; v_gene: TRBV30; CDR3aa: AWKGWGDGYT
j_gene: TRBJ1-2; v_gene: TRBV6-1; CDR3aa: ASSEAGAGGYGYT
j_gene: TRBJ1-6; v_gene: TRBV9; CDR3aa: ASSVEQANSPLH
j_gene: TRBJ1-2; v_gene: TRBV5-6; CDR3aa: ASSLSGRVGRMHT
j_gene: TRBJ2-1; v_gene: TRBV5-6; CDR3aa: ASSFRTGAHNEQF
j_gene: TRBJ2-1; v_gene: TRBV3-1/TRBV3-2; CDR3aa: ASSQEGPGANEQF
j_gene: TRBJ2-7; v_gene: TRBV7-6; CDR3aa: ASSWDGLAGASYEQY
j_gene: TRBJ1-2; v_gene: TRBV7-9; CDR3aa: ASSPYRGPTYGYT
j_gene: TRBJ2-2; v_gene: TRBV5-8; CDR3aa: ASSLGIADLNTGELF
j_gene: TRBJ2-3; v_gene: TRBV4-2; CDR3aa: ASSWGGASGGAEADTQY
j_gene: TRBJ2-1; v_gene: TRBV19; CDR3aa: ASSIYLAPNEQF
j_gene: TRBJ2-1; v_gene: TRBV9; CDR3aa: ASSVGPGGAYNEQF
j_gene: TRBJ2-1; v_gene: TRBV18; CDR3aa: ASSQQGASTEQF
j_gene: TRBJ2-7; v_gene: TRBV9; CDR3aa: ASSRRPGGDYEQY
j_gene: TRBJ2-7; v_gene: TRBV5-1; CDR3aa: ASSLGGGKSYEQY
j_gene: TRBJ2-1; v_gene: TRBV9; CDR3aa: ASSGGSGWSSYNEQF
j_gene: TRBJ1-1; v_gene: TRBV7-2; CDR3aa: ASSLANRGTEAF
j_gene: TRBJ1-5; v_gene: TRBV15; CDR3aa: ATSRDKTGQPQH
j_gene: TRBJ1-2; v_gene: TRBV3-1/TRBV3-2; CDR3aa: ASSVDRINYGYT
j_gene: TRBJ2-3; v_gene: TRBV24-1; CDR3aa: ATSSGLAQY
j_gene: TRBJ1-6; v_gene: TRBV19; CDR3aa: ASSRSGRGAYNSPLH
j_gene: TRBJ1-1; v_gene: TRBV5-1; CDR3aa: ASSWGTANTEAF
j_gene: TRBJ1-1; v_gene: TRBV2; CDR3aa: ASSMIGGTEAF
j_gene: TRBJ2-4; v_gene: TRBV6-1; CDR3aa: ASSEGGQGKNIQY
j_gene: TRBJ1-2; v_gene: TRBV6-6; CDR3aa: ASSYTPTGLGYT
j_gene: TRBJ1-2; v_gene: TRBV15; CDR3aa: ATSSRGDSFFGYT
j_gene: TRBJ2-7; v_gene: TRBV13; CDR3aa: ASSLVPRDFGSSYEQY
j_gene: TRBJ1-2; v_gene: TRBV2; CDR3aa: ASSVRQGIINYGYT
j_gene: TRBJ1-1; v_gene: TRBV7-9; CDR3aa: ASSSAGDTEAF
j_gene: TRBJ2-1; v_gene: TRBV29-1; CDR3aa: SVGPGTYTNEQF
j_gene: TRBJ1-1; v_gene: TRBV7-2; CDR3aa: ASSLSVTKEAF
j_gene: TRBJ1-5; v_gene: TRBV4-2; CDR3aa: ASSQENRGRIPQH
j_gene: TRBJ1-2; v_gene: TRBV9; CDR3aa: ASSVAGGRGYT
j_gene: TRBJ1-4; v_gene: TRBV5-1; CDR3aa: ASSLRQGARPNEKLF
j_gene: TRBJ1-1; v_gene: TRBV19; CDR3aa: ASSIGHLNTEAF
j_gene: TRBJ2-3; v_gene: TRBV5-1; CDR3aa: ASSPGGGTDTQY
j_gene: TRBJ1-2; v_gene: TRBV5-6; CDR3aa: ASSSEGQGIYGYT
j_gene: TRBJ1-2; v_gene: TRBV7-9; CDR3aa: ASSTQGVYGYT
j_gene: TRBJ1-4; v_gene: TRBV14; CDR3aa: ASSQERGTGGEKLF
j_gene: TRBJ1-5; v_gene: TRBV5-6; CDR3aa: ASSLTTGFDQPQH